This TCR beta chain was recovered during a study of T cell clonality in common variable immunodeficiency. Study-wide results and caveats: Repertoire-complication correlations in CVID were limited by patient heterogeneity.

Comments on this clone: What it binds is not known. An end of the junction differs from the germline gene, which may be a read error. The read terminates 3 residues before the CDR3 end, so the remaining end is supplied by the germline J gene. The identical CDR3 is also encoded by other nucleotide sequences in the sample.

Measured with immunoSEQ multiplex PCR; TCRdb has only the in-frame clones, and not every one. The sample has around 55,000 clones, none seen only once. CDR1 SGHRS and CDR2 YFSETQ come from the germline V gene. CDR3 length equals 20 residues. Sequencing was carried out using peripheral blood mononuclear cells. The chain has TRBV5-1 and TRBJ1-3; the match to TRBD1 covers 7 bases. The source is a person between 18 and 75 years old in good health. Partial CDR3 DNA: TGCGCCAGCAGCTCACAATGGACAGGCTCCATAACCCTCTCTGGAAACACA. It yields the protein CASSSQWTGSITLSGNT. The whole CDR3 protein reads CASSSQWTGSITLSGNTIYF.